This TCR beta chain was sequenced during a study of post-analysis software for immune sequencing data (dated by TCRdb to the mid-2010s). About the study as a whole: Recorded disease courses included relapsing-remitting, secondary progressive and progressive-relapsing multiple sclerosis, with some patients lacking subtype annotation. Patient repertoires were compared against around 10 previously published healthy control repertoires from donors aged roughly 6 to 28 years. A subset of samples was prepared in parallel using single-end sample barcoding, then pooled and co-amplified after Illumina adapter ligation.

The CDR3 sequence holds 15 residues, the cysteine and phenylalanine included. Only CDR3 DNA is held: 45 bases, read in frame from base 1. Reading the germline V gene gives CDR1 SGHTA and CDR2 FQGTGA. V and J are truncated by 5 bases and 6 bases respectively, leaving an intervening sequence of 16 bases. Library preparation employed PCR. These reads were obtained on an Illumina HiSeq 2500. To reduce PCR and sequencing biases, unique molecular identifiers were incorporated into the TCR beta cDNA libraries. Roughly 500,000 cDNA molecules were obtained for every 1 to 10 million input T cells, so each molecule roughly corresponded to one T cell. Patient libraries were prepared and sequenced with the same protocol used for the earlier healthy control dataset. Within a given batch, samples were prepared together, multiplexed and sequenced on the same HiSeq lane. As for how the authors treated the data: MIGEC handled the raw barcoded reads, throwing out single-read molecular identifier groups before consensus assembly and CDR3 extraction. VDJtools was used for post-analysis of the clonotype tables, with diversity normalized by down-sampling every dataset to the smallest sample size. To correct batch-related cross-sample contamination, repertoire overlap clustering matched CDR3 amino acid sequences but not nucleotide sequences. TCRdb took the public reads, trimmed them with fastp at Q25, ran MiXCR for clone calling and kept in-frame beta chains. Rows matching on CDR3 protein sequence are summarized as one entry with the most common DNA and genes. These V and J calls are TCRdb output, not the study's own analysis. Counted in this sample were about 460,000 distinct CDR3 sequences; less than 45% of them appeared once. 12% of the sample is taken by the ten largest.

On this clonotype itself: Which antigen it targets is not known. Base qualities are not at hand, and no much larger clone is one base apart.

TCR beta repertoires were profiled from peripheral blood of over 10 young patients with multiple sclerosis to demonstrate the VDJtools post-analysis software. Multiple sclerosis patients were children and adolescents aged 6 to 15 years. General findings and caveats noted by the study authors: Patients showed significantly higher frequencies than controls for a handful of TRBV segments, among them TRBV5-6, TRBV5-1 and TRBV20-1. Significantly lower normalized Chao1 diversity was found in multiple sclerosis patients than in controls, suggesting substantial peripheral T-cell clonal expansion. Direct clustering with F measure showed strong co-clustering of samples prepared in the same batch, prompting a batch-effect correction. The multiple sclerosis patient group was slightly younger than the control group.

The chain is made from TRBV7-3 and TRBJ2-2, with a weak D call of TRBD2 (5 bases match). The receptor was isolated from a girl aged 5 to 17 with multiple sclerosis. What was sequenced was blood. The DNA is TGTGCCAGCAGCCGCGGCCGGGAAGTCCCCGGGGAGCTGTTTTTT. Protein translation: CASSRGREVPGELFF.